This T cell receptor (beta chain) was profiled in a study of blood T cell repertoires in COVID-19 (dated by TCRdb to 2020 to 2022). About the full investigation: The collaborator samples originated in the United States, Italy and Spain and spanned the acute and convalescent phases of COVID-19. The prospective study material was composed of cDNA or gDNA derived from T cells, B-cell-depleted T cells, or PBMCs. Subjects who had been exposed to COVID-19, were actively infected with it, or had recovered from it provided the deeply sampled blood TCRbeta repertoires that made up the dataset. The repertoires were released in a freely available public database meant as a resource for research on the immune response to SARS-CoV-2. Samples came from the ongoing ImmuneRACE study (first 160 participants) plus 1,254 subjects from 6 global collaborators. Nearly every sample came with metadata listing a de-identified subject ID, COVID-19 status, age in years and sex. HLA class I and class II types, where available, came from metadata supplied by the sample provider rather than from assay-based typing. General findings and caveats noted by the study authors: Clinical and demographic metadata were provided uncurated, with the amount varying by source and participant.

The collaborating institutions used their own protocols to collect whole blood in K2EDTA tubes. Collaborator samples were shipped for TCRbeta analysis as frozen whole blood, isolated PBMCs, or DNA extracted from either sample type. Notes on this clone: Its antigen has not been determined. Per-base qualities were not stored, and no clone one base away is much larger.

TCRbeta CDR3 regions were amplified from genomic DNA using the immunoSEQ Assay, a bias-controlled multiplex PCR. Concerning the study's data processing: The number of nucleated cells in each sample was estimated from the amplification of reference gene primers within the assay. Sequence reads were collapsed and filtered to measure the absolute abundance of every unique TCRbeta CDR3 rearrangement. For each sample, productive Simpson clonality was calculated as the square root of Simpson's diversity index over productive rearrangements. The table comes from immuneACCESS by way of TCRdb, which keeps in-frame sequences with V and J called. Part of the clones is missing from these tables; in studies checked, under half for an unresolved V gene and the rest for unknown reasons. V and J calls and clone size are given by that table; D and trimming were obtained from the DNA. This sample lists around 90,000 clones; about 80% were detected once. Over 15% of the sample rests with the top ten.

The V end loses 6 bases and the J end loses 0 bases, and a stretch of 3 bases separates them. The CDR3 goes from the cysteine to the phenylalanine over 12 residues. The DNA shown is the 36-base CDR3, in frame from base 1. Sequenced sample: peripheral blood. Recombination linked TRBV12-3 or TRBV12-4 to TRBJ1-5, with the D gene not confidently named. This sequence was found in a human donor in a cohort sampled during active COVID-19. For the CDR3, the sequence is CASSNSNQPQHF. The bases read TGTGCCAGCAGCAATAGCAATCAGCCCCAGCATTTT.